This T cell receptor (beta chain) was captured in a study of PD-1 blockade in classical Hodgkin lymphoma. This CDR3 spans 13 amino acids. V was cut by 2 bases and J by 4 bases, with 3 bases left in between. Germline V gene lookup returns CDR1 MDHEN and CDR2 SYDVKM. Exposure to brentuximab vedotin varied, and each patient had relapsed following autologous stem cell transplantation. Study-level findings and limits: Complete responders entered with baseline diversity on par with newly diagnosed patients, the results showed.

Using immunoSEQ multiplex PCR, the repertoire was profiled, and TCRdb retains in-frame clones only, with some absent. The profile shows some 15,000 clones, over 70% of them singletons. Notes on this clone: What it recognizes is unknown.

The clonotype was recovered from a human donor with classical Hodgkin lymphoma. Sequencing used peripheral blood mononuclear cells (PBMCs), obtained before the second cycle of nivolumab. The genes are TRBV28 and TRBJ2-6, with D unclear. As DNA, the CDR3 is TGTGCCAGCAGTTTAGGGGGGGCCAACGTCCTGACTTTC. Encoded protein: CASSLGGANVLTF.